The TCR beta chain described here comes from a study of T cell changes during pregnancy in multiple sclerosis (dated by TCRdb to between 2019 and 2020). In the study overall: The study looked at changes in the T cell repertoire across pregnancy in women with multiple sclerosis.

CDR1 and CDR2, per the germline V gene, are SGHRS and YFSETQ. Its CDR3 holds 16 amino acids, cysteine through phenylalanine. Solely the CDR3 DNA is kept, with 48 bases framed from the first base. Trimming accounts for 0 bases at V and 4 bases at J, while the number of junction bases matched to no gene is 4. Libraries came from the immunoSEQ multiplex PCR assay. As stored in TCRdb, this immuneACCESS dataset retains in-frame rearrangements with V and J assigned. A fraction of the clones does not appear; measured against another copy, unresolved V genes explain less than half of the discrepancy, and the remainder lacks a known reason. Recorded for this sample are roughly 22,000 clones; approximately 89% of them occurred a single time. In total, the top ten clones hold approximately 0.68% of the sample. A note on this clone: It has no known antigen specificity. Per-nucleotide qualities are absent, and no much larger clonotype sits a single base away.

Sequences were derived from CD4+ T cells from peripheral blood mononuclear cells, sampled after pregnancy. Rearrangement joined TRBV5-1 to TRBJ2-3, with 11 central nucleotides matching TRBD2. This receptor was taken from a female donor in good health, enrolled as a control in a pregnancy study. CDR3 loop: CASSLALAGVPDTQYF. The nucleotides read TGCGCCAGCAGCTTGGCACTAGCGGGAGTCCCAGATACGCAGTATTTT.